These 16 T cell receptor beta chains came from one sample sequenced in a study of blood T cell repertoires in COVID-19. Assay: immunoSEQ multiplex PCR; the TCRdb copy retains only in-frame clones and omits some. The data hold about 140,000 clones, with around 80% observed a single time. Sequenced sample: peripheral blood. These receptors all come from a man aged 60 to 69 with acute or convalescent COVID-19.

V usage is TRBV10-3 and J usage is TRBJ2-2; D is possibly TRBD1 (6 bases). V was cut by 2 bases and J by 2 bases, with 12 bases left in between. Germline V gene data show CDR1 as ENHRY and CDR2 as SYGVKD. CDR3 size: 16 residues. CDR3 residues: CAISEQEGVNTGELFF. The CDR3 bases are TGTGCCATCAGTGAGCAAGAGGGGGTCAACACCGGGGAGCTGTTTTTT.

The chain employs TRBV6-5 and TRBJ2-3, with a weak D call TRBD1 (6 bases). The germline gives CDR1 MNHEY, CDR2 SVGAGI. The V and J ends lost 4 bases and 1 base respectively, with 12 bases between them. The CDR3 runs to 15 residues. CDR3 region: CASSFSGQRTDTQYF. The CDR3 nucleotides are TGTGCCAGCAGTTTCTCGGGACAACGCACAGATACGCAGTATTTT.

V usage is TRBV30 and J usage is TRBJ1-2; 12 nucleotides line up with TRBD1. J was trimmed by 8 bases and V by 2 bases; bases with no gene match: 9. Germline CDR1 is GTSNPN and CDR2 is SVGIG (reference sequence). The CDR3 is made up of 15 amino acids. In DNA, the CDR3 is TGTGCCTGGAGTACGCCGGGACAGGGGGCGCGGGGCTACACCTTC. It specifies CAWSTPGQGARGYTF.

V is TRBV11-3 and J is TRBJ2-1; D possibly corresponds to TRBD1 (5 bases). Germline CDR1 reads SGHNT; CDR2 reads YENEEA. Trimming cost V 0 bases and J 4 bases, with 10 bases left between them. There are 15 residues in the CDR3. Here the CDR3 reads CASSLDQQGYNEQFF. The CDR3 coding sequence is TGTGCCAGCAGCTTAGATCAGCAGGGTTACAATGAGCAGTTCTTC.

J is TRBJ2-3 and V is TRBV9; 8 bases are shared with TRBD2. The CDR3 is 16 amino acids. CDR1 and CDR2 (germline): SGDLS, YYNGEE. Germline trimming cut 0 bases from V and 1 base from J; bases unmatched to any gene: 4. The CDR3 loop is CASSVEGSGGTDTQYF. The CDR3 bases are TGTGCCAGCAGCGTAGAGGGTAGCGGGGGCACAGATACGCAGTATTTT.

V usage is TRBV6-5 and J usage is TRBJ2-7, with D possibly matching TRBD1 (6 bases). The V and J ends lost 5 bases and 3 bases respectively, with 14 bases between them. The CDR3 spans 14 residues. Per the germline V gene, CDR1 is MNHEY and CDR2 is SVGAGI. The CDR3 sequence is CASSPDRILYEQYF. Here the CDR3 DNA reads TGTGCCAGCAGTCCTGACAGGATCCTCTACGAGCAGTACTTC.

In this sample, this clone turned up a few times. The V gene is TRBV19, the J gene TRBJ2-2; 10 bases agree with TRBD1. The V and J ends lost 11 bases and 6 bases, in that order; junction bases with no gene match: 12. The CDR3 length is 15 residues. Germline CDR1 is LNHDA and CDR2 is SQIVND (reference sequence). The CDR3 coding sequence is TGTGCCTCTTGTAGAGGACAGGGGGGGGCCGGGGAGCTGTTTTTT. It is translated as CASCRGQGGAGELFF.

The chain is built from TRBV6-1 and TRBJ1-1; D not resolved. Germline-derived CDR1 and CDR2 are MNHNS and SASEGT. This CDR3 comprises 13 residues. Trimming took off 3 bases at V and 4 bases at J, with 9 bases between the two ends. DNA for the CDR3: TGTGCCAGCAGTGATCGGAGGACCACTGAAGCTTTCTTT. Amino acids: CASSDRRTTEAFF.

The V call is TRBV6-6, the J call TRBJ2-1; D not resolved. This CDR3 comprises 16 residues. Trimming stripped 6 bases from V and 7 bases from J, with 22 bases between. Germline V gene sequence: CDR1 MNHNY, CDR2 SVGAGI (reference sequence). The CDR3 protein is CASSPTAVILKNEQFF. CDR3 nucleotide sequence: TGTGCCAGCAGCCCGACTGCGGTAATACTGAAAAATGAGCAGTTCTTC.

The CDR3 region has the DNA TGTGCCAGCAGGTTTGAGGCCAATGAGCAGTTCTTC. Its translation is CASRFEANEQFF. The genes are TRBV6-6 and TRBJ2-1, with D unresolved. The germline CDR1 and CDR2 sequences are MNHNY and SVGAGI (reference sequence). The CDR3 contains 12 residues. V was trimmed by 6 bases and J by 6 bases, leaving 9 bases between them.

The chain joins TRBV30 to TRBJ2-3, with 8 bases aligning to TRBD2. The CDR3 sequence is 15 residues long. V lost 0 bases, J lost 6 bases, and 8 bases stayed unmatched. Germline V gives CDR1 GTSNPN, CDR2 SVGIG (reference sequence). CDR3 nucleotide sequence: TGTGCCTGGAGTGTGGGACTAGTGGGTCAGGATACGCAGTATTTT. It encodes CAWSVGLVGQDTQYF.

This rearrangement joins TRBV18 to TRBJ2-2; D possibly corresponds to TRBD2 (6 bases). Trimming cost V 0 bases and J 6 bases, with 14 bases left between them. Germline V CDR1 and CDR2: KGHSH, LQKENI. This CDR3 has 16 amino acids. CDR3 amino acids: CASSPPLRPGAGELFF. The CDR3 nucleotides are TGTGCCAGCTCACCACCTCTTCGACCGGGGGCCGGGGAGCTGTTTTTT.

The genes are TRBV3-1 (or the pseudogene TRBV3-2) and TRBJ1-5; possibly TRBD1 for D (6 bases). CDR3 length equals 16 residues. The germline V gene has CDR1 LGHDT and CDR2 YNNKEL (reference sequence). Trimming left V 4 bases short and J 4 bases short, with 17 bases between. This CDR3 is CASSPSTGWGNQPQHF. DNA for the CDR3: TGTGCCAGCAGCCCGTCGACAGGTTGGGGGAATCAGCCCCAGCATTTT.

The chain uses TRBV3-1 (or the pseudogene TRBV3-2) and TRBJ1-5; D is perhaps TRBD1 (5 bases). Germline assignment: CDR1 LGHDT and CDR2 YNNKEL (reference sequence). This CDR3 is built from 14 residues. Trimming cost V 4 bases and J 1 base, with 8 bases left between them. CDR3 in DNA: TGTGCCAGCAGCCCCCGACAGAGCAATCAGCCCCAGCATTTT. Protein product: CASSPRQSNQPQHF.

The V and J genes are TRBV18 and TRBJ2-1; D perhaps matches TRBD1 (7 bases). With 3 bases removed from V and 6 bases from J, the gap between germline ends came to 21 bases. CDR1 is KGHSH, CDR2 LQKENI, per germline. This CDR3 comprises 17 residues. CDR3 coding DNA: TGTGCCAGCTCACCGGCACAGGGGAGGCTTACTGGCAATGAGCAGTTCTTC. Protein sequence: CASSPAQGRLTGNEQFF. Supplemented by reference TRBV18 and TRBJ2-1, the full variable domain reads NAGVMQNPRHLVRRRGQEARLRCSPMKGHSHVYWYRQLPEEGLKFMVYLQKENIIDESGMPKERFSAEFPKEGPSILRIQQVVRGDSAAYFCASSPAQGRLTGNEQFFGPGTRLTVL.

This clone was picked up one time. At one boundary the junction diverges from the germline segment, which might be a read error. V and J are TRBV27 and TRBJ1-4, with D perhaps TRBD1 (5 bases). This CDR3 region has 15 residues. Germline CDR1 is MNHEY and CDR2 is SMNVEV (reference sequence). The DNA of the CDR3 is TGTGCCAGCAGCTTATCGTCCAGGGAGGGGGAAAAACTGTTTTTT. Its translation is CASSLSSREGEKLFF.